This TCR beta chain was identified during a study of early T cells in non-severe SARS-CoV-2 infection. Whole-study context: Bulk RNA from unsorted whole blood was sequenced; chains were unpaired. Study conclusions and caveats: Matching with VDJdb favored anti-spike CD8 responses (missing private and CD4 specificities).

From germline, CDR1 is SGHAT and CDR2 FQNNGV. The CDR3 covers 12 residues. Trimming took 5 bases from V and 8 from J, leaving 7 bases between them. Tagging with unique molecular identifiers was applied to individual cDNA molecules. TCRdb reanalysed the 5' RACE reads using MiXCR and keeps one entry per CDR3 protein. This table has tens of thousands of distinct CDR3 sequences, roughly 5.3% appearing once. This clonotype was recorded at least ten times. Its antigen is not known. The chain couples TRBV11-2 to TRBJ1-6; no definite D call. The sequencing sample was made of whole blood. The sequence was collected from an adult who was a healthcare worker with PCR-confirmed SARS-CoV-2 infection or an uninfected control (not recorded which). The CDR3 DNA is TGTGCCAGCAGCCCCCCCCATTCACCCCTCCACTTT. It translates to CASSPPHSPLHF.